The T cell receptor (beta chain) under discussion was sequenced for a study of blood T cell repertoires in COVID-19. The protocol was immunoSEQ multiplex PCR, while the TCRdb copy is restricted to in-frame clones and leaves out a portion. In the table there are tens of thousands of clones, 88% of which are singletons. This clone has a single count. V dropped 0 bases and J dropped 4; count of bases not matched to a gene: 9. CDR1 and CDR2 (germline): MNHNS, SASEGT. This CDR3 region has 18 residues. This rearrangement joins TRBV6-1 to TRBJ2-5; TRBD2 aligns across 12 bases. The material sequenced was peripheral blood. The source of this sequence is a human donor in a cohort sampled during active COVID-19. The CDR3 sequence: CASSEAASGRGFRETQYF. The CDR3 DNA reads TGTGCCAGCAGTGAAGCTGCTAGCGGGAGGGGGTTCCGAGAGACCCAGTACTTC.